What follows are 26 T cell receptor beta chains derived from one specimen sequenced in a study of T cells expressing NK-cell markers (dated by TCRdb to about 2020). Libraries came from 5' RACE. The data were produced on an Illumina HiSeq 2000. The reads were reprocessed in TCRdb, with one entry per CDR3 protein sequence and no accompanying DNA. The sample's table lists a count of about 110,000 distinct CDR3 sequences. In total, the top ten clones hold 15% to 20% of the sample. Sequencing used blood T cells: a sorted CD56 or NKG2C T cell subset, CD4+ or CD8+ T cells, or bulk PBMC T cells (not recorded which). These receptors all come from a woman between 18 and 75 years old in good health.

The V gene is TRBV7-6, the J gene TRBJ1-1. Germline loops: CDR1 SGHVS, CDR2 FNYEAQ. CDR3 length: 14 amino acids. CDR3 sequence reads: CASSLTAENTEAFF.

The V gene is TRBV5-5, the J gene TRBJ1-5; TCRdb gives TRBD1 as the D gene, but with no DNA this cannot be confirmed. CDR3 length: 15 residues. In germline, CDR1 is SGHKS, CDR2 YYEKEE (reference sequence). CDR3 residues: CASSPWGAWNQPQHF.

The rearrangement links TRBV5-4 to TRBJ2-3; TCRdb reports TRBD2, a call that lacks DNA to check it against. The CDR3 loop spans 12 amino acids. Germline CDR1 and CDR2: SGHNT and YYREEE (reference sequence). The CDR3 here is CASSPDGHTQYF. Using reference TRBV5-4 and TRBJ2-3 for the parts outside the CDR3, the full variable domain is ETGVTQSPTHLIKTRGQQVTLRCSSQSGHNTVSWYQQALGQGPQFIFQYYREEENGRGNFPPRFSGLQFPNYSSELNVNALELDDSALYLCASSPDGHTQYFGPGTRLTVL.

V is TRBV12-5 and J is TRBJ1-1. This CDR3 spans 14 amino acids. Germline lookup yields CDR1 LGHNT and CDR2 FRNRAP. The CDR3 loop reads CASGLVQAVAEAFF.

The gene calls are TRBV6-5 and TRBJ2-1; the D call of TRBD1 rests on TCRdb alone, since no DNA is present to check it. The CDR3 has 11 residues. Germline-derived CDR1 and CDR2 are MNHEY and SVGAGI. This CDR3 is CASSPGGEQFF.

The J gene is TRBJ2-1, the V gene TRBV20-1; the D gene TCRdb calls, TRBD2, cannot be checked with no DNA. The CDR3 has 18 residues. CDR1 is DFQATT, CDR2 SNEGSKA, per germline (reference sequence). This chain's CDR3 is CSARDRSIPGLAGDEQFF.

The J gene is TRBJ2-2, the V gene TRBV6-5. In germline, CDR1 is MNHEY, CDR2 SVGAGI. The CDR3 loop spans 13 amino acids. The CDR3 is CASSYRYTGELFF.

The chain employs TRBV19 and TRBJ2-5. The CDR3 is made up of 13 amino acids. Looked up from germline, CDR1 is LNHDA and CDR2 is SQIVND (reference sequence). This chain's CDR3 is CASSFQAEETQYF.

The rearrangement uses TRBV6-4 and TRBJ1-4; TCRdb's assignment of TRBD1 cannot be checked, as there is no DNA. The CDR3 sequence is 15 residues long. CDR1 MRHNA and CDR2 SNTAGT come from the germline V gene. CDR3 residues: CASSETGGANEKLFF.

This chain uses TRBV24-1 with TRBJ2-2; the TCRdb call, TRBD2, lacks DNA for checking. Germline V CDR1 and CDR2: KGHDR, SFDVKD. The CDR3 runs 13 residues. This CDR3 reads CATGTSGTGELFF.

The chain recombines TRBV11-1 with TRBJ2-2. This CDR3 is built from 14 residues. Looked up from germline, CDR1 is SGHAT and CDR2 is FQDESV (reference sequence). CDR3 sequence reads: CASSPLGFDGELFF.

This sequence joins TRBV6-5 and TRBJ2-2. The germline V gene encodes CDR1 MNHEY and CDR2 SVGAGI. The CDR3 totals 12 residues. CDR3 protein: CASGPNTGELFF.

This CDR3 reads CASIPGGPPDTQYF. The chain recombines TRBV6-2 or TRBV6-3 with TRBJ2-3; lacking DNA, the TRBD2 call made by TCRdb goes unchecked. The CDR3 consists of 14 residues. The germline V gene has CDR1 MNHEY and CDR2 SVGEGT.

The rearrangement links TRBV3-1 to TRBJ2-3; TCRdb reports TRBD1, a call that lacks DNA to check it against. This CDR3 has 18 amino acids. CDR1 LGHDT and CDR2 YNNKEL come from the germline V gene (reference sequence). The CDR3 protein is CASSQDVGGEISTDTQYF.

The CDR3 reads CAWSVSSSTDTQYF. This chain links TRBV30 with TRBJ2-3. The germline CDR1 and CDR2 sequences are GTSNPN and SVGIG (reference sequence). The CDR3 runs 14 residues.

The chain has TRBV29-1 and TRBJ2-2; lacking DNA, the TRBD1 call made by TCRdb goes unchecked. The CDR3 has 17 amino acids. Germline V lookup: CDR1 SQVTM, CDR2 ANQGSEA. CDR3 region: CSVAGSVGGENTGELFF.

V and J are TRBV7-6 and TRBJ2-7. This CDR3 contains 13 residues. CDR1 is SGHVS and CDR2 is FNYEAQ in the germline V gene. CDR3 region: CASSLADSYEQYF.

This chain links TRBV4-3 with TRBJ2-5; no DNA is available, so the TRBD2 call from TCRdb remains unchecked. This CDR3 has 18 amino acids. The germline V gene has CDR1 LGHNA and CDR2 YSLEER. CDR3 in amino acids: CASSQEVAGGPSGETQYF.

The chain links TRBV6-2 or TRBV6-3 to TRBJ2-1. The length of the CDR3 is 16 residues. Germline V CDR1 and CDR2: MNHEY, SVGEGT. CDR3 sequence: CASSSLVVAAYNEQFF.

CDR3 residues: CASSPLAGTDTQYF. This chain links TRBV27 with TRBJ2-3; absent DNA, TCRdb's TRBD2 call cannot be checked. Germline V lookup: CDR1 MNHEY, CDR2 SMNVEV (reference sequence). CDR3 length: 14 amino acids.

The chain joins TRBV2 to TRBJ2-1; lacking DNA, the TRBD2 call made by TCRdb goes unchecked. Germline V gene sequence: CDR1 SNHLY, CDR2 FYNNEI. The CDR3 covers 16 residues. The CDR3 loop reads CASNPLTSGKYNEQFF.

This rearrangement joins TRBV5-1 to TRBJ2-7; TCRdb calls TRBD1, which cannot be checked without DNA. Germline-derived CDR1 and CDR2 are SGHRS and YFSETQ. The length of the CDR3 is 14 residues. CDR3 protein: CASSFLGADYEQYF.

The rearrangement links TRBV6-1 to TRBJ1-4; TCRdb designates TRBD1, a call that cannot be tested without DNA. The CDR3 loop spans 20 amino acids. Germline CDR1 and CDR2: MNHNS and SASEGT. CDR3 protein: CASSEARVWGSFQANEKLFF.

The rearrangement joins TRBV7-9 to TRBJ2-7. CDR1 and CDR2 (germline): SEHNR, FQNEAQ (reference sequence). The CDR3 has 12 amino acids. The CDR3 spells CASSFLGEEQYF.

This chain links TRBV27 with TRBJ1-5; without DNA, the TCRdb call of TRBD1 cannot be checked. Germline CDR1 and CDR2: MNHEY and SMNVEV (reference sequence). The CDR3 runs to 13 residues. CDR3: CASSSPGAQPQHF.

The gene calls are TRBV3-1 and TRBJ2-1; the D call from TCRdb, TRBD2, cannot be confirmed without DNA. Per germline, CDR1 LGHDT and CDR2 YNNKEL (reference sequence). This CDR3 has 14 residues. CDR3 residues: CASSPPTSLNEQFF.